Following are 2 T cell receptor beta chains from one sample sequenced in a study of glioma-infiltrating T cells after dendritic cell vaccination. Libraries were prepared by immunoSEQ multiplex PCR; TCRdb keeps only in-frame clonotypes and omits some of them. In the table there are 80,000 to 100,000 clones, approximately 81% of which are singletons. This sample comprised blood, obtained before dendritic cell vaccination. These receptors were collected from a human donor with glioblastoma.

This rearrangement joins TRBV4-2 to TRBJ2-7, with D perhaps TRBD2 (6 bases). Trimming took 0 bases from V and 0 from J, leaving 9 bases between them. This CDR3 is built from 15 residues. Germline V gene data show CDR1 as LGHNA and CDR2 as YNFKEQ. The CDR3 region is CASSQDWDSSYEQYF. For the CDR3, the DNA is TGTGCCAGCAGCCAAGATTGGGACTCCTCCTACGAGCAGTACTTC.

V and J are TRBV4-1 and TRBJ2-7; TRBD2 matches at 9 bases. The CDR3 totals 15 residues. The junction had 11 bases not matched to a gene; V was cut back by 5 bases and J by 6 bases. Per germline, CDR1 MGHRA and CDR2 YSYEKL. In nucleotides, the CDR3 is TGCGCCAGCAGCAGATTGGCGGGGGGGCTCGGCGAGCAGTACTTC. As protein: CASSRLAGGLGEQYF.